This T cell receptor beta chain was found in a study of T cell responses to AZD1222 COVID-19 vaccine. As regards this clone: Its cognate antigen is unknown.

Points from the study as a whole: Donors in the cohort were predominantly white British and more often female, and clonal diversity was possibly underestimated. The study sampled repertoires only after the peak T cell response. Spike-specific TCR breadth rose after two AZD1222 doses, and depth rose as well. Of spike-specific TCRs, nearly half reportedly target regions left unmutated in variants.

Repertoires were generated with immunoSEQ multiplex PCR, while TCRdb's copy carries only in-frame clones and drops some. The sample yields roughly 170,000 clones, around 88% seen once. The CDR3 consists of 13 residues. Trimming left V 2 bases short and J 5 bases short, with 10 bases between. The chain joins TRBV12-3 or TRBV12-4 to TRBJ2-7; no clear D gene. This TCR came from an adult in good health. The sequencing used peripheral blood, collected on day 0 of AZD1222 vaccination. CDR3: CASSLSGVHEQYF. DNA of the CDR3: TGTGCCAGCAGTTTAAGTGGGGTCCACGAGCAGTACTTC.